The sample holds a few counts of the clone carrying this TCR beta chain. This record comes from a study of blood T cells in healthy people across ages. This CDR3 has 16 amino acids. V was shortened by 1 base and J by 4 bases, with 16 bases between the two germline ends. Germline values: CDR1 MNHEY, CDR2 SVGEGT. PCR was performed a second time for about 7 to 12 cycles using a sample-barcoded 5' primer and a J-beta primer mix. Via MiXCR, TCRdb re-called the 5' RACE reads, giving one row per CDR3 protein. The repertoire holds hundreds of thousands of distinct CDR3 sequences, with about a quarter as singletons. In addition, the sample was reused for a study of T cells of mothers and their children.

Source material: blood. This TCR was sampled from a boy under 10 years old in good health. The genes are TRBV6-2 or TRBV6-3 and TRBJ2-5, with no clear D. This chain's CDR3 is CASSYYDGVLGETQYF. The CDR3 DNA reads TGTGCCAGCAGTTACTACGACGGAGTCCTGGGAGAGACCCAGTACTTC.